This T cell receptor (beta chain) comes out of a study of T cell repertoires in cytomegalovirus infection. As for the study in general: CMV infection and matching HLA type were both indicated by public TCR beta signatures. Study-wide points: Clonotypes of TCR beta that were HLA-C-restricted and CMV-specific dominated the ex vivo response. Carriage of CMV together with the relevant HLA was identifiable through cumulative public TCR beta family frequency.

Germline V gene sequence: CDR1 ENHRY, CDR2 SYGVKD. The CDR3 totals 13 residues. Deletions cut 6 bases from V and 4 bases from J, with 12 bases between. TCRdb re-called the reads with MiXCR, one entry per CDR3 protein. The profile shows approximately 700,000 distinct CDR3 sequences, approximately 34% of them singletons. A few counts support this clonotype. Its matching antigen is unknown. Material: PBMCs. The V call is TRBV10-3, the J call TRBJ2-5; possible D gene TRBD2, 5 bases. The TCR was taken from a human donor in good health (CMV status not recorded). Some clones in this sample may be carry-over from other donors' samples. The CDR3 protein is CAISRGEGETQYF. The CDR3 region has the DNA TGTGCCATCAGCCGGGGAGAGGGAGAGACCCAGTACTTC.